This TCR beta chain comes out of a study of PD-1 blockade in mismatch repair-deficient tumors. Turning to the study itself: All were previously treated, progressing patients with 11 to 13 mismatch repair-deficient cancer types. Broader study findings: Tumor-resident clones, often undetectable pretreatment in blood, expanded then contracted after pembrolizumab.

Mismatch repair deficiency was confirmed in all patients, by PCR or immunohistochemistry. The junction had 7 bases not matched to a gene; V was cut back by 4 bases and J by 7 bases. The CDR3 has 15 residues. In germline, CDR1 is MNHNS, CDR2 SASEGT. This clone showed up just a few times. No antigen is known for it. TCRdb's table, derived via immunoSEQ multiplex PCR, lists solely in-frame clones and lacks some. The sample lists tens of thousands of clones; roughly 80% were seen once. This clonotype originated in an adult with mismatch repair-deficient cancer. The gene calls are TRBV6-1 and TRBJ1-4; 9 bases agree with TRBD1. This specimen was peripheral blood, taken 44 weeks after starting pembrolizumab. CDR3 region: CASSVIGTGIEKLFF. CDR3 bases: TGTGCCAGCAGTGTAATCGGGACAGGGATTGAAAAACTGTTTTTT.